What follows are 30 T cell receptor beta chains derived from one specimen sequenced in a study of OX40 agonist ivuxolimab in advanced cancers. Library generation was performed with the immunoSEQ multiplex PCR assay. Here the immuneACCESS table is served through TCRdb, limited to in-frame sequences with V and J called. Missing clones are a known gap in these copies; in checked studies unresolved V genes cover under half, and the rest lacks a known reason. This sample holds around 16,000 clones; roughly 71% were observed only once. In total, the top ten clones hold roughly 12% of the sample. The input for sequencing was CD4+ or CD8+ T cells sorted from blood, taken in a trial of the OX40 agonist ivuxolimab. The receptors derive from an adult with an advanced solid tumor such as melanoma, head and neck, liver or kidney cancer.

This clone is termed medium-sized. The rearrangement joins TRBV5-4 to TRBJ2-1; TRBD2 matches at 12 bases. The V gene's germline CDR1 is SGHNT and CDR2 YYREEE (reference sequence). The CDR3 covers 16 residues. J was trimmed by 7 bases and V by 4 bases; bases with no gene match: 9. The CDR3: CASSVTSGGRGNEQFF. The CDR3 region has the DNA TGTGCCAGCAGCGTGACTAGCGGGGGCCGGGGGAATGAGCAGTTCTTC.

This rearrangement joins TRBV6-6 to TRBJ1-1; 7 bases line up with TRBD1. The CDR3 extends over 15 amino acids. V lost 5 bases to trimming and J lost 0 bases; unmatched junction nucleotides: 6. Germline CDR1 and CDR2: MNHNY and SVGAGI (reference sequence). CDR3 amino acids: CASSISGTVNTEAFF. CDR3 in DNA: TGTGCCAGCAGTATCTCCGGGACAGTGAACACTGAAGCTTTCTTT.

The genes are TRBV11-3 and TRBJ1-1, with D maybe TRBD1 (5 bases). Per germline, CDR1 SGHNT and CDR2 YENEEA. The CDR3 extends over 13 amino acids. The V and J ends lost 0 bases and 10 bases respectively, with 12 bases between them. The CDR3 sequence: CASSLDGAGTAFF. The CDR3 DNA reads as TGTGCCAGCAGCTTAGATGGCGCAGGGACAGCTTTCTTT.

Concerning this clone: One end of the junction is discordant with germline, which a read error may explain. The chain has TRBV5-1 and TRBJ1-1; no definite D call. The CDR3 covers 14 residues. CDR1 is SGHRS and CDR2 is YFSETQ in the germline V gene. The CDR3 region has the DNA TGTGCCAGCAGCTTGGGTTTCATGAACACTGAAGCTTTCTTT. It is translated as CASSLGFMNTEAFF.

The V call is TRBV5-5, the J call TRBJ2-1; D may be TRBD1 (6 bases). V dropped 0 bases and J dropped 10 bases, with 14 bases sitting between them. This CDR3 spans 14 amino acids. Germline V CDR1 and CDR2: SGHKS, YYEKEE (reference sequence). CDR3 nucleotides: TGTGCCAGCAGCTTGGAAGCAGGGGCAATGGAGCAGTTCTTC. It is translated as CASSLEAGAMEQFF.

This clone was seen a single time. CDR3 nucleotide sequence: TGTGCCAGCAGTGCCGAGTGGACAGTAAATCAGCCCCAGCATTTT. As protein: CASSAEWTVNQPQHF. The chain recombines TRBV6-1 with TRBJ1-5, with D perhaps TRBD1 (6 bases). The CDR3 covers 15 residues. V was trimmed by 4 bases and J by 4 bases, leaving 14 bases between them. Germline lookup yields CDR1 MNHNS and CDR2 SASEGT.

The chain has TRBV4-2 and TRBJ1-2; D is unclear. Between the trimmed V and J ends, which lost 4 bases and 2 bases, there was a span of 8 bases. Germline values: CDR1 LGHNA, CDR2 YNFKEQ. This CDR3 contains 13 residues. In nucleotides, the CDR3 is TGTGCCAGCAGCCTACAGAGCAACTATGGCTACACCTTC. Translation gives CASSLQSNYGYTF.

This sequence joins TRBV6-5 and TRBJ2-1; D possibly uses TRBD1 or TRBD2 (5 bases each). CDR1 is MNHEY, CDR2 SVGAGI, per germline. V was cut by 2 bases and J by 4 bases, with 9 bases left in between. The CDR3 has 14 amino acids. The CDR3 loop is CASSYGTEYNEQFF. Written as DNA, the CDR3 is TGTGCCAGCAGTTACGGGACGGAGTACAATGAGCAGTTCTTC.

The J gene is TRBJ1-1, the V gene TRBV25-1; 9 bases align to TRBD1. Germline values: CDR1 MGHDK, CDR2 SYGVNS. This CDR3 contains 14 residues. Losses at the gene ends were 8 bases for V and 6 bases for J; bases not matched to a gene: 10. The CDR3 region has the DNA TGTGCCAGCGAAAGTGGACAGGGGTTCTCTGAAGCTTTCTTT. Its protein is CASESGQGFSEAFF.

The chain is built from TRBV9 and TRBJ2-2; a weak D match, TRBD2 (5 bases). V was trimmed by 4 bases and J by 2 bases, leaving 12 bases between them. The CDR3 is 15 amino acids. Per the germline V gene, CDR1 is SGDLS and CDR2 is YYNGEE. CDR3 in DNA: TGTGCCAGCAGCCCCTGGGGAGATAACACCGGGGAGCTGTTTTTT. Its translation: CASSPWGDNTGELFF.

This clone was seen a handful of times. The V gene is TRBV13, the J gene TRBJ2-7; 8 nucleotides align to TRBD2. J was trimmed by 6 bases and V by 5 bases; bases with no gene match: 6. Germline V CDR1 and CDR2: PRHDT, FYEKMQ (reference sequence). This CDR3 contains 13 residues. The CDR3 DNA reads TGTGCCAGCAGCACGCGGGGGGCAAGCGAGCAGTACTTC. It is translated as CASSTRGASEQYF. Combining the CDR3 with reference TRBV13 and TRBJ2-7 gives the whole variable domain AAGVIQSPRHLIKEKRETATLKCYPIPRHDTVYWYQQGPGQDPQFLISFYEKMQSDKGSIPDRFSAQQFSDYHSELNMSSLELGDSALYFCASSTRGASEQYFGPGTRLTVT.

This chain uses TRBV7-9 with TRBJ2-6, with 7 positions matching TRBD1. Germline values: CDR1 SEHNR, CDR2 FQNEAQ (reference sequence). The V and J ends lost 5 bases and 2 bases, in that order; junction bases with no gene match: 9. The CDR3 sequence is 17 residues long. The chain's CDR3 is CASSPTTQGAGANVLTF. DNA of the CDR3: TGTGCCAGCAGCCCGACCACGCAGGGGGCTGGGGCCAACGTCCTGACTTTC.

This chain links TRBV4-3 with TRBJ1-1, with 11 nucleotides matching TRBD1. This CDR3 contains 17 residues. V lost 1 base to trimming and J lost 4 bases; unmatched junction nucleotides: 8. From germline, CDR1 is LGHNA and CDR2 YSLEER. The chain's CDR3 is CASSQVVGQGVITEAFF. DNA for the CDR3: TGCGCCAGCAGCCAAGTGGTGGGACAGGGGGTGATCACTGAAGCTTTCTTT.

A note on this clone: The junction shows a germline mismatch at one end, possibly a read error. The J gene is TRBJ2-3, the V gene TRBV7-7; 7 bases line up with TRBD1. The V gene's germline CDR1 is SSHAT and CDR2 FNYEAQ (reference sequence). The CDR3 is made up of 15 amino acids. CDR3 DNA sequence: TGTGCTAGCAGCCCCCAGGGGACAGACACAGATACGCAGTATTTT. Protein: CASSPQGTDTDTQYF.

V usage is TRBV19 and J usage is TRBJ2-7, with 11 bases identical to TRBD1. Germline V gene lookup returns CDR1 LNHDA and CDR2 SQIVND (reference sequence). CDR3 length equals 14 residues. V lost 1 base, J lost 6 bases, and 2 bases stayed unmatched. Here the CDR3 reads CASSIGTGGREQYF. The CDR3 bases are TGTGCCAGTAGTATAGGGACAGGGGGCCGCGAGCAGTACTTC.

To note about this clone: The CDR3 carries no conserved terminal phenylalanine or tryptophan, so it likely arises from a read error. The V call is TRBV9, the J call TRBJ1-2; possibly TRBD1 for D (6 bases). The CDR3 covers 14 residues. Germline V gives CDR1 SGDLS, CDR2 YYNGEE. Trimming removed 3 bases at V and 4 bases at J, with 13 bases between. Here the CDR3 reads CASSAPQGGYGYTV. As DNA, the CDR3 is TGTGCCAGCAGCGCCCCACAGGGCGGCTATGGCTACACCGTC.

The V and J genes are TRBV19 and TRBJ2-2; D is possibly TRBD2 (6 bases). V dropped 1 base and J dropped 6 bases, with 12 bases sitting between them. Germline lookup yields CDR1 LNHDA and CDR2 SQIVND (reference sequence). CDR3 length: 15 residues. The CDR3 region is CASSIGGVIAGELFF. The DNA for the CDR3 is TGTGCCAGTAGTATAGGGGGGGTAATAGCCGGGGAGCTGTTTTTT.

The chain joins TRBV27 to TRBJ2-2; D is unresolved. The CDR3 has 15 amino acids. Germline CDR1 reads MNHEY; CDR2 reads SMNVEV (reference sequence). Trimming cost V 0 bases and J 5 bases, with 10 bases left between them. The CDR3 protein is CASSLSPETTGELFF. CDR3 nucleotides: TGTGCCAGCAGTTTATCGCCGGAGACAACCGGGGAGCTGTTTTTT.

The genes are TRBV19 and TRBJ2-3; unclear D gene. Germline CDR1 LNHDA, CDR2 SQIVND (reference sequence). The V end was cut by 4 bases, the J end by 2 bases, with 16 bases between. CDR3 length: 16 residues. The CDR3, as DNA: TGTGCCAGTAGTAATTTTGTCGAGGCAGCCACAGATACGCAGTATTTT. It is translated as CASSNFVEAATDTQYF.

This clone was found once. CDR3 loop: CASSYSPAPGDEAFF. CDR3 bases: TGTGCCAGCAGTTACTCCCCAGCCCCTGGTGATGAAGCTTTCTTT. This sequence joins TRBV6-6 and TRBJ1-1; no clear D. This CDR3 is built from 15 residues. Looked up from germline, CDR1 is MNHNY and CDR2 is SVGAGI (reference sequence). V was pared by 0 bases and J by 7 bases, with 15 bases between.

This rearrangement joins TRBV28 to TRBJ2-5; D gene ambiguous. V lost 4 bases and J lost 4, with 10 bases in between. Germline V gene sequence: CDR1 MDHEN, CDR2 SYDVKM. This CDR3 has 13 residues. The CDR3 region has the DNA TGTGCCAGCAGTTCCCCGCAGATAGAGACCCAGTACTTC. Its translation is CASSSPQIETQYF.

The V gene is TRBV11-3, the J gene TRBJ2-3; D is unclear. The germline V gene has CDR1 SGHNT and CDR2 YENEEA. The ends were cut back, 3 bases at V and 3 bases at J, with 4 bases in the middle. The CDR3 consists of 12 residues. CDR3 nucleotide sequence: TGTGCCAGCAGCTTGACAACAGATACGCAGTATTTT. This codes for CASSLTTDTQYF.

The chain recombines TRBV6-5 with TRBJ2-1, with D unresolved. Germline CDR1 is MNHEY and CDR2 is SVGAGI. CDR3 length: 13 residues. The V end lost 6 bases, the J end lost 5 bases, and 11 bases lay between the germline ends. The CDR3, as DNA: TGTGCCAGCAGAAACGGAGTCAACAATGAGCAGTTCTTC. This translates into CASRNGVNNEQFF.

The chain recombines TRBV7-9 with TRBJ2-5; D is ambiguous. Deletions cut 4 bases from V and 4 bases from J, with 10 bases between. The CDR3 runs 13 residues. The germline gives CDR1 SEHNR, CDR2 FQNEAQ (reference sequence). Here the CDR3 reads CASSYWTGETQYF. The CDR3 DNA reads TGTGCCAGCAGCTACTGGACGGGAGAGACCCAGTACTTC.

This rearrangement joins TRBV5-6 to TRBJ2-7, with a tentative D call TRBD1 (5 bases). Trimming shortened V by 0 bases and J by 0 bases, and 7 bases separated the two germline ends. The CDR3 runs 14 residues. Germline V gene lookup returns CDR1 SGHDT and CDR2 YYEEEE. For the CDR3, the DNA is TGTGCCAGCAGCTTGGCCGACAGCTCCTACGAGCAGTACTTC. Amino acids: CASSLADSSYEQYF.

The chain links TRBV11-2 to TRBJ1-2; D is possibly TRBD1 (5 bases). Trimming pared 4 bases from V and 3 bases from J, leaving 9 bases between. CDR1 is SGHAT, CDR2 FQNNGV, per germline. This CDR3 has 13 amino acids. The CDR3 region is CASSWDGDYGYTF. For the CDR3, the DNA is TGTGCCAGCAGCTGGGACGGGGACTATGGCTACACCTTC.

The V and J genes are TRBV2 and TRBJ1-1; 9 nucleotides align to TRBD1. The CDR3 has 12 residues. After removal of 9 bases from V and 2 bases from J, the junction contained 1 base not matched to a gene. Germline V CDR1 and CDR2: SNHLY, FYNNEI. CDR3 DNA sequence: TGTGCCAGACAGGGGGCCAACACTGAAGCTTTCTTT. Translated: CARQGANTEAFF.

This clone was seen more than once but under ten times. This rearrangement joins TRBV4-3 to TRBJ1-1; no clear D gene. Germline CDR1 and CDR2: LGHNA and YSLEER. Between the trimmed V and J ends, which lost 0 bases and 1 base, there was a span of 9 bases. This CDR3 comprises 15 residues. CDR3 protein: CASSQDGMANTEAFF. Here the CDR3 DNA reads TGCGCCAGCAGCCAAGATGGAATGGCGAACACTGAAGCTTTCTTT.

The chain uses TRBV13 and TRBJ2-1, with a possible D match to TRBD2 (6 bases). The CDR3 is 15 residues long. V lost 3 bases, J lost 10 bases, and 19 bases lay in between. Germline assignment: CDR1 PRHDT and CDR2 FYEKMQ (reference sequence). The CDR3 sequence is CASSLGLDEEEEQFF. CDR3 nucleotide sequence: TGTGCCAGCAGCTTGGGACTGGATGAGGAGGAAGAGCAGTTCTTC.

This sequence joins TRBV4-2 and TRBJ2-1; weak D call: TRBD2 (7 bases). The CDR3 runs 18 residues. V lost 4 bases to trimming and J lost 1 base, with 20 bases between them. In germline, CDR1 is LGHNA, CDR2 YNFKEQ. CDR3 loop: CASSRGGPGTLSYNEQFF. CDR3 sequence (DNA): TGTGCCAGCAGCCGGGGGGGCCCAGGTACCCTTTCCTACAATGAGCAGTTCTTC.